Listed below are T cell receptor beta chains from one sample, sequenced in a study of cytomegalovirus exposure and HLA in healthy donors. Measured with immunoSEQ multiplex PCR; TCRdb has only the in-frame clones, and not every one. Among approximately 140,000 clones listed, around 84% were seen once. Source material: PBMCs. The receptors stem from a man aged 35 to 55 in good health and CMV-seropositive. Both conserved end residues are part of each CDR3. A D gene is named only where the DNA matches it firmly. The size entry is marked missing in some rows and otherwise reads once, few, many or a size class.

J | D | size | V | DNA | CDR3
TRBJ2-2 | TRBD2 | NA | TRBV5-4 | TGTGCCGGCAGCTTAGGACTAGCGGGAGAATCTGTCACCGGGGAGCTGTTTTTT | CAGSLGLAGESVTGELFF
TRBJ2-6 | TRBD2 | few | TRBV5-1 | TGCGCCAGCAGCCCGACCGTTCTAGCGGGCGTTTCTGGGGCCAACGTCCTGACTTTC | CASSPTVLAGVSGANVLTF
TRBJ2-1 | TRBD1 | NA | TRBV9 | TGTGCCAGCAGCCCTAGGGACAGAAAATACAATGAGCAGTTCTTC | CASSPRDRKYNEQFF
TRBJ2-5 | TRBD2 | NA | TRBV5-1 | TGCGCCAGCAGCTTGCTAGGGCGGGAGGGGCAGCAGTACTTC | CASSLLGREGQQYF
TRBJ1-4 | NA | NA | TRBV30 | TGTGCCGGGAGCCGGGATTCAACTAATGAAAAACTGTTTTTT | CAGSRDSTNEKLFF
TRBJ1-1 | NA | NA | TRBV7-9 | TGTGCCAGCAGTCTACAGTCGAACACTGAAGCTTTCTTT | CASSLQSNTEAFF
TRBJ1-1 | NA | NA | TRBV5-4 | TGTGCCAGCACCCAGGTTCGGGGGGCAGGCACTGAAGCTTTCTTT | CASTQVRGAGTEAFF
TRBJ2-4 | TRBD1 | NA | TRBV28 | TGTGCCAGCAGTTTGGACAGGGGTTCCATTCAGTACTTC | CASSLDRGSIQYF
TRBJ2-2 | TRBD1 | NA | TRBV9 | TGTGCCAGCAGCCCAACCCGGCACAGGGGGTCCGGAGTGACCGGGGAGCTGTTTTTT | CASSPTRHRGSGVTGELFF
TRBJ1-2 | NA | once | TRBV28 | TGTGCCAGCAGTTTAGAGGAGCCCTATGGCTACACCTTC | CASSLEEPYGYTF
TRBJ1-4 | NA | NA | TRBV19 | TGTGCCAGTATCGCGACTCAGGGGACTAATGAAAAACTGTTTTTT | CASIATQGTNEKLFF
TRBJ2-1 | TRBD2 | NA | TRBV19 | TGTGCCAGTAGTCTAATAGCGGGAGGGCGGCATGAGCAGTTCTTC | CASSLIAGGRHEQFF
TRBJ2-1 | NA | NA | TRBV28 | TGTGCCAGCATCGGACGGGGGGCTTCCTACAATGAGCAGTTCTTC | CASIGRGASYNEQFF
TRBJ2-7 | NA | few | TRBV6-1 | TGTGCCAGCCATTCGACGGGGAGCTCCTACGAGCAGTACTTC | CASHSTGSSYEQYF
TRBJ2-7 | TRBD1 | NA | TRBV2 | TGTGCCAGAAGGACAGGGCCCTACGAGCAGTACTTC | CARRTGPYEQYF
TRBJ2-1 | NA | NA | TRBV19 | TGTGCCAGTAGTATAGATAGTAGCGAACCTTACAATGAGCAGTTCTTC | CASSIDSSEPYNEQFF
TRBJ1-1 | NA | NA | TRBV5-1 | TGCGCCAGCAGCTTGGGGGCAACAGTGAACACTGAAGCTTTCTTT | CASSLGATVNTEAFF
TRBJ1-1 | TRBD1 | NA | TRBV11-1 | TGTGCCAGCAGCCTCGCCGGGACAGGGGGCTTTTCGGACACTGAAGCTTTCTTT | CASSLAGTGGFSDTEAFF
TRBJ2-7 | NA | NA | TRBV5-1 | TGCGCCAGCAGCTTGGATGGGAGAGGGAACGAGCAGTACTTC | CASSLDGRGNEQYF
TRBJ2-6 | NA | NA | TRBV27 | TGTGCCAGCAGTGGCTTCTACACAGGGACTGGGGCCAACGTCCTGACTTTC | CASSGFYTGTGANVLTF